This TCR beta chain was sequenced in a study of T cells in Graves' hyperthyroidism and ophthalmopathy. Study-level results: Most thyroid-expanded clonotypes above 0.001 were also found in blood.

The CDR3 has 13 amino acids. V was pared by 2 bases and J by 7 bases, with 3 bases of the junction left unmatched. Germline V lookup: CDR1 SGHAT, CDR2 FQNNGV. The cohort's ophthalmopathy patients, a group with duration under 3 months, had a Clinical Activity Score of at least 3 and a NOSPECS grade of at least 4. Lactation, pregnancy, other autoimmune disease or uncontrolled infection led to exclusion of patients. Each diagnosis drew on symptoms, thyroxine, TRAb, thyroid ultrasound and orbital computed tomography findings. The source material, RNA transcripts, was used to amplify TCR beta CDR3 regions. TCR CDR3 regions were first amplified by RT-PCR with HTBI primers. Each CDR3 protein is one row after TCRdb ran MiXCR on the multiplex PCR reads. This table holds 250,000 to 350,000 distinct CDR3 sequences, about 18% found once. This clonotype was detected many times. Antigen unknown.

This clonotype was obtained from a woman in her fifties or sixties with Graves' ophthalmopathy. V is TRBV11-2 and J is TRBJ1-1; 8 nucleotides agree with TRBD1. The sample taken for sequencing was blood. The CDR3 sequence: CASSLFGQGEAFF. The DNA for the CDR3 is TGTGCCAGCAGCTTATTCGGACAGGGTGAAGCTTTCTTT.